This T cell receptor beta chain derives from a study of OX40 agonist ivuxolimab in advanced cancers. Study conclusions and caveats: Some patients who did not respond also had low normalized T-cell clonal expansion. Relative to CD4+ cells, CD8+ T cells on average had more expanded clones. Both blood CD4+ and CD8+ T cells showed clonal growth by week 6 at 0.1 to 3.0 mg/kg. Partial responders at 0.1-3.0 mg/kg had among the lowest clonal expansion.

Profiled with immunoSEQ multiplex PCR; TCRdb holds only in-frame clones, not every one. Of roughly 77,000 clones in the sample, more than 90% are singletons; the top ten hold roughly 0.6%. Comments on this clone: Its antigen is unknown.

Sequencing used CD4+ or CD8+ T cells sorted from blood, obtained in a trial of the OX40 agonist ivuxolimab. The clonotype originates from an adult with an advanced solid tumor such as melanoma, head and neck, liver or kidney cancer.

CDR3 amino acids: CASSFPRARARNTGELFF. The DNA of the CDR3 is TGTGCCAGCAGCTTCCCTAGAGCCCGGGCTCGTAACACCGGGGAGCTGTTTTTT. The chain joins TRBV7-2 to TRBJ2-2; D not certain. The CDR3 runs 18 residues. Germline V gene data show CDR1 as SGHTA and CDR2 as FQGNSA. V was cut by 3 bases and J by 2 bases, with 19 bases left in between.